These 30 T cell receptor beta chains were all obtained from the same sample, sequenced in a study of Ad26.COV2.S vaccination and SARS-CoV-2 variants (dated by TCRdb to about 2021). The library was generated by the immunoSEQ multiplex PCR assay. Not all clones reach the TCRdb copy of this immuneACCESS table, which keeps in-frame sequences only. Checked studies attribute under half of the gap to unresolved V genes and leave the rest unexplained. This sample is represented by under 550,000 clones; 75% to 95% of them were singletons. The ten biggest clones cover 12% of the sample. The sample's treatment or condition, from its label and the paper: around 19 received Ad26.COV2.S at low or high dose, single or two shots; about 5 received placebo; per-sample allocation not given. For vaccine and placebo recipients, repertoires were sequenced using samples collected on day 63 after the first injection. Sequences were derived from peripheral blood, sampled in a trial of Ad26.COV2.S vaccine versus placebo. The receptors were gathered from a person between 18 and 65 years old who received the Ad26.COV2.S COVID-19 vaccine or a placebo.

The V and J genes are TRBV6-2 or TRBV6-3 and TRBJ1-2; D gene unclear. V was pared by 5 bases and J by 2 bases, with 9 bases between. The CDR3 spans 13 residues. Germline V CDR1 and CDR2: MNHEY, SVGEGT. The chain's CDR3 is CASSPVPNYGYTF. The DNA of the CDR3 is TGTGCCAGCAGTCCCGTCCCCAACTATGGCTACACCTTC.

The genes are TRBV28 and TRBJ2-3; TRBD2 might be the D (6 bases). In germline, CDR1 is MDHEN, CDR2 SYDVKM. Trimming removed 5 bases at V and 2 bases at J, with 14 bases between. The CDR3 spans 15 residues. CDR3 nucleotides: TGTGCCAGCAGTCTGTCGGGACTCTACACAGATACGCAGTATTTT. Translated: CASSLSGLYTDTQYF.

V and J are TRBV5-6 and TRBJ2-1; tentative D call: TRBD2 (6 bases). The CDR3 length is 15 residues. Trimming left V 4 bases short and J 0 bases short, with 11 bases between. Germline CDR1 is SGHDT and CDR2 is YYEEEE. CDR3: CASSPGTSSYNEQFF. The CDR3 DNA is TGTGCCAGCAGCCCCGGGACTTCCTCCTACAATGAGCAGTTCTTC.

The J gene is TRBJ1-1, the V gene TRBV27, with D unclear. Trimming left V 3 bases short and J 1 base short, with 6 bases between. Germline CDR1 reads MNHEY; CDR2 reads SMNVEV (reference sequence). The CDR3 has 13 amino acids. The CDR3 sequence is CASSFGSNTEAFF. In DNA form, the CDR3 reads TGTGCCAGCAGTTTTGGGTCGAACACTGAAGCTTTCTTT.

CDR3 sequence reads: CARSFFLEGGKETQYF. CDR3 DNA: TGTGCCAGAAGCTTTTTTCTGGAGGGGGGGAAAGAGACCCAGTACTTC. The rearrangement joins TRBV5-3 to TRBJ2-5; possible D gene TRBD2, 7 bases. TRBV5-3 is filed as an ORF, its function uncertain. This CDR3 region has 16 residues. Trimming removed 2 bases at V and 3 bases at J, with 17 bases between.

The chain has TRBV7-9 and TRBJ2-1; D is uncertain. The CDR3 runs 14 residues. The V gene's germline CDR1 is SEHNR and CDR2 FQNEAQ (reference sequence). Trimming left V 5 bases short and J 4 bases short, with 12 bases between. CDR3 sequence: CASSPPDLYNEQFF. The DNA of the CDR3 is TGTGCCAGCAGCCCCCCCGACCTGTACAATGAGCAGTTCTTC.

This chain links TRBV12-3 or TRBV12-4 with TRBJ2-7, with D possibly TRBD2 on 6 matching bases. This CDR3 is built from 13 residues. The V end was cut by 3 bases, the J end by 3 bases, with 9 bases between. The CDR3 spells CASSLVADYEQYF. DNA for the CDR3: TGTGCCAGCAGTTTGGTAGCGGACTACGAGCAGTACTTC.

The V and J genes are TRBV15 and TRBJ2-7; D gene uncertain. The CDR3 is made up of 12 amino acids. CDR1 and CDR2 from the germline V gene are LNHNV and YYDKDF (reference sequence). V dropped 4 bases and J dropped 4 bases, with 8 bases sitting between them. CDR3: CATSTGPYEQYF. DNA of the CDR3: TGTGCCACCAGCACCGGACCTTACGAGCAGTACTTC. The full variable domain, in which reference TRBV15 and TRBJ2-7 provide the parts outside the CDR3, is DAMVIQNPRYQVTQFGKPVTLSCSQTLNHNVMYWYQQKSSQAPKLLFHYYDKDFNNEADTPDNFQSRRPNTSFCFLDIRSPGLGDTAMYLCATSTGPYEQYFGPGTRLTVT.

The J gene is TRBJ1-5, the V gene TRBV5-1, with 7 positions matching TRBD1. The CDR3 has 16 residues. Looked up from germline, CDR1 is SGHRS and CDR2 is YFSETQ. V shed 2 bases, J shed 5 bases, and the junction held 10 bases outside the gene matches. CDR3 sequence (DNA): TGCGCCAGCAGCTTTGACCCGCTCAGGGGGTATCAGCCCCAGCATTTT. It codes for CASSFDPLRGYQPQHF.

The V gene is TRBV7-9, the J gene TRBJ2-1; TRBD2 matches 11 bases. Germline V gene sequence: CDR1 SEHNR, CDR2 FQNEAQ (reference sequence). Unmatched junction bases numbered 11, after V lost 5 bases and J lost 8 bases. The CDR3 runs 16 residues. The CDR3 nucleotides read TGTGCCAGCAGCCACCCTTTAGCGGGAGGGCCCTATGAGCAGTTCTTC. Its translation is CASSHPLAGGPYEQFF.

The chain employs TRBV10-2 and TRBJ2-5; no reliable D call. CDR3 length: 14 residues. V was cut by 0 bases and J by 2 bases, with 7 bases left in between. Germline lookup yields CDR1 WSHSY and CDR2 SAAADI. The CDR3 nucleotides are TGCGCCAGCAGTGAGTCGCAGTTACAAGAGACCCAGTACTTC. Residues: CASSESQLQETQYF.

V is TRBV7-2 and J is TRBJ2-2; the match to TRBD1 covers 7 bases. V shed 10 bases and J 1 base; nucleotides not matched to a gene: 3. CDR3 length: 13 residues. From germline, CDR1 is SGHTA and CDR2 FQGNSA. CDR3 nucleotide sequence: TGTGCCAACCAGGGGGAGAACACCGGGGAGCTGTTTTTT. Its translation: CANQGENTGELFF.

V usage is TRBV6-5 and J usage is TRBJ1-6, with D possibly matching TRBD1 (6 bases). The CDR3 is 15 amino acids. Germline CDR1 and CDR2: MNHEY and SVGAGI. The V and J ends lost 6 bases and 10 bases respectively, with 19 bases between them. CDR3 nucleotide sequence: TGTGCCAGCAGCAAGGCGGGGGCTGTCCTCTCACCCCTCCACTTT. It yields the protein CASSKAGAVLSPLHF.

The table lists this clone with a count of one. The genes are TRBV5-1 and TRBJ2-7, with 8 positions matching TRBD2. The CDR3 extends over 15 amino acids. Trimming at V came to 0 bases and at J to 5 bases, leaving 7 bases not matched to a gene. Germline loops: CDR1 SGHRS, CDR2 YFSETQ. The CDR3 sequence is CASSLVAGGADEQYF. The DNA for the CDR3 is TGCGCCAGCAGCTTGGTCGCGGGAGGTGCTGACGAGCAGTACTTC.

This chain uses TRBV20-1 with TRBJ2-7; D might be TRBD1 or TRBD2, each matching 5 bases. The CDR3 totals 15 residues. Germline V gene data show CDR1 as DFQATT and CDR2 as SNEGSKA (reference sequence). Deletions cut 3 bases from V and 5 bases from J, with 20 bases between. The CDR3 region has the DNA TGCAGTGCTAGTGTGGCAGGGACGGTGTTGGACGAGCAGTACTTC. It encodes CSASVAGTVLDEQYF.

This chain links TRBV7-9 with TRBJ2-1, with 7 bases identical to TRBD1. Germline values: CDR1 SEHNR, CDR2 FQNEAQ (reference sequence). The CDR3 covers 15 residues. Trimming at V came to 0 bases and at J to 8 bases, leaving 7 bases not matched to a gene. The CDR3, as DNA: TGTGCCAGCAGCTTAGCAGGGCAGGGGGATCATGAGCAGTTCTTC. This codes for CASSLAGQGDHEQFF.

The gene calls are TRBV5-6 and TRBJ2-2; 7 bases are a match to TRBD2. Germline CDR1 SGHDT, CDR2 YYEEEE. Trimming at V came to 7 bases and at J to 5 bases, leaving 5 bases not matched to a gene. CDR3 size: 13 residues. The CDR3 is CASGLVSTGELFF. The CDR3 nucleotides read TGTGCCAGCGGACTAGTGAGTACCGGGGAGCTGTTTTTT.

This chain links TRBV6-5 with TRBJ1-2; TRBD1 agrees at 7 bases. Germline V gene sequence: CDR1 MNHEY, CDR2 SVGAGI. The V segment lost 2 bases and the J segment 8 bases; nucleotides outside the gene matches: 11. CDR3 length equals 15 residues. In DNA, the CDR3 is TGTGCCAGCAGTTACGGGGGGACAGCCTCCGACGGCTACACCTTC. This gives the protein CASSYGGTASDGYTF.

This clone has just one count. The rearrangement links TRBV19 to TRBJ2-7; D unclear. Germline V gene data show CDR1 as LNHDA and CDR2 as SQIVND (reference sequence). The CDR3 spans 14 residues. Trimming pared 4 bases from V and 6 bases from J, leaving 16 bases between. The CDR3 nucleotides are TGTGCCAGTAGTACTTGGGCCTACCAAGGCGAGCAGTACTTC. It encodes CASSTWAYQGEQYF. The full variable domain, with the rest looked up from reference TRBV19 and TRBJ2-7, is DGGITQSPKYLFRKEGQNVTLSCEQNLNHDAMYWYRQDPGQGLRLIYYSQIVNDFQKGDIAEGYSVSREKKESFPLTVTSAQKNPTAFYLCASSTWAYQGEQYFGPGTRLTVT.

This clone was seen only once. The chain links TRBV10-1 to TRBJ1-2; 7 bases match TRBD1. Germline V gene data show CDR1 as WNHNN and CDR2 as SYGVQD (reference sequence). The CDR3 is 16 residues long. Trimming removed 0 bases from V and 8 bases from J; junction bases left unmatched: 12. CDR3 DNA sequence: TGCGCCAGCAGTGAGTCCGTACAGGGGAAGGGGGACGGCTACACCTTC. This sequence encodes CASSESVQGKGDGYTF.

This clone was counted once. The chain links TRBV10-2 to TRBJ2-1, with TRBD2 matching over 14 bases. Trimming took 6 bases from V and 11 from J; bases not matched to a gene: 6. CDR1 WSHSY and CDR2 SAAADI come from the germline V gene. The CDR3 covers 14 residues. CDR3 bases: TGCGCCAGCAGATTGACTAGCGGGAGGGATCAGCAGTTCTTC. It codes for CASRLTSGRDQQFF.

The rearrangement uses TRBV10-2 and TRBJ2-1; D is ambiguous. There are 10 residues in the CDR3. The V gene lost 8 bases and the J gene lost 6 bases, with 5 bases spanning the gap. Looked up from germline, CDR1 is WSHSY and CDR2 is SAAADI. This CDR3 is CASAINEQFF. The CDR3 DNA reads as TGCGCCAGCGCGATCAATGAGCAGTTCTTC.

The DNA for the CDR3 is TGTGCCAGCAGTCCCGGGGAGAGCACAGATACGCAGTATTTT. It codes for CASSPGESTDTQYF. The chain combines TRBV27 with TRBJ2-3; D is possibly TRBD2 (5 bases). Germline CDR1 MNHEY, CDR2 SMNVEV (reference sequence). CDR3 size: 14 residues. Trimming removed 5 bases from V and 0 bases from J, with 9 bases in between.

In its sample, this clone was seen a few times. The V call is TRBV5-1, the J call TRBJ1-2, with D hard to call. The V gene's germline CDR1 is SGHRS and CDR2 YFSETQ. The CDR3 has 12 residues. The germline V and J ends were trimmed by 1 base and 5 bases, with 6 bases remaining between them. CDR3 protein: CASSLSGYGYTF. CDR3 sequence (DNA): TGCGCCAGCAGCTTGTCTGGGTATGGCTACACCTTC.

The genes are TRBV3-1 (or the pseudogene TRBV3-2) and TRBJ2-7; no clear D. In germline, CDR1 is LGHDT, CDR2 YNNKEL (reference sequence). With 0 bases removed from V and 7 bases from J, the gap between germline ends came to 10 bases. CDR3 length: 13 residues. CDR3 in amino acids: CASSQEILREQYF. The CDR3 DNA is TGTGCCAGCAGCCAAGAAATTCTCAGGGAGCAGTACTTC.

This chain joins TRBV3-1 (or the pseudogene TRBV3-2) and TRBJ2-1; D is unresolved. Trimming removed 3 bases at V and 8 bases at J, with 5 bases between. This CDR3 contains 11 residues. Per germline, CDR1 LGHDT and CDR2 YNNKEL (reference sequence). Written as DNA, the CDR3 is TGTGCCAGCAGCCAGGACCATGAGCAGTTCTTC. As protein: CASSQDHEQFF.

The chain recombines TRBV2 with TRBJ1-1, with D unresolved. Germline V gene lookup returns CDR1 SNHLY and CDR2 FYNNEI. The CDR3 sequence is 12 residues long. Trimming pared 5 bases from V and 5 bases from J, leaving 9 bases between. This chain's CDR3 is CASSFRGTEAFF. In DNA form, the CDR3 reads TGTGCCAGCAGTTTCCGAGGGACTGAAGCTTTCTTT.

CDR3 sequence (DNA): TGTGCCAGCAGCAAAAAATTGAACAGGGAGGGGATTAATTTTTTCTACGAGCAGTACTTC. Its protein product is CASSKKLNREGINFFYEQYF. The chain links TRBV21-1 to TRBJ2-7; TRBD2 is the table's D call and was not checked against the DNA. TRBV21-1 is a pseudogene. The CDR3 sequence is 20 residues long.

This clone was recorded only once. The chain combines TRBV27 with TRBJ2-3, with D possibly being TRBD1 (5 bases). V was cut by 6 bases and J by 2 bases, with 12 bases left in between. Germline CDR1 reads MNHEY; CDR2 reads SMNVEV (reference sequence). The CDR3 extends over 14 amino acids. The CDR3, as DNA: TGTGCCAGCAGAAGGGGTTTGGACACAGATACGCAGTATTTT. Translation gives CASRRGLDTDTQYF.

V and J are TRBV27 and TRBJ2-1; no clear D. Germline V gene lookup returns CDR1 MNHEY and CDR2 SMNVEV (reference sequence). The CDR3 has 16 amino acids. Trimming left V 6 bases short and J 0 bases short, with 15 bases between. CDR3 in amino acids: CASSVGRLSSYNEQFF. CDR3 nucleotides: TGTGCCAGCAGCGTAGGAAGACTGAGCTCCTACAATGAGCAGTTCTTC.